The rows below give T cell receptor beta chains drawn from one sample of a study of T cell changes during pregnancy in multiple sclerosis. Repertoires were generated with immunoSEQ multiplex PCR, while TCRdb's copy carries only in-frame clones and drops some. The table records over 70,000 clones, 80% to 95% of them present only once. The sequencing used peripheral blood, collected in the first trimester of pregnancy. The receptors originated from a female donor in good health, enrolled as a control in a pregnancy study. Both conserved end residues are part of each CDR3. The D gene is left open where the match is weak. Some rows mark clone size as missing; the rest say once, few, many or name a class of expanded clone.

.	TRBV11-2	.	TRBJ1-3	CASSPLGPGNTIYF	TGTGCCAGCAGCCCATTGGGGCCAGGAAACACCATATATTTT
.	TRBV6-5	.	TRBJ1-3	CASTQGGNTIYF	TGTGCCAGCACTCAGGGGGGAAACACCATATATTTT
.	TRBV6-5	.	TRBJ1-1	CASSYRGSGDTEAFF	TGTGCCAGCAGTTACCGTGGGAGCGGGGACACTGAAGCTTTCTTT
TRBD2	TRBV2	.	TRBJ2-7	CASRGTSGGAYEQYF	TGTGCCAGCAGGGGGACTAGCGGGGGGGCCTACGAGCAGTACTTC
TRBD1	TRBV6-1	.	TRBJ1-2	CASSTPGQGIAGYTF	TGTGCCAGCAGTACACCGGGACAGGGCATCGCTGGCTACACCTTC
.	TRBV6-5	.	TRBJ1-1	CASSMSGQTNTEAFF	TGTGCCAGCAGTATGTCTGGGCAAACCAACACTGAAGCTTTCTTT
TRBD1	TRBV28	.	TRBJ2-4	CASTGTGTGIRRSQNIQYF	TGTGCCAGCACAGGCACCGGGACAGGGATTAGAAGGAGCCAAAACATTCAGTACTTC
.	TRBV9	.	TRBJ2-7	CASSPGELYEQYF	TGTGCCAGCAGCCCGGGGGAGCTATACGAGCAGTACTTC
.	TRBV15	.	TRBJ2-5	CATSGQGETQYF	TGTGCCACCAGCGGACAAGGAGAGACCCAGTACTTC
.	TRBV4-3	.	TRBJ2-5	CASSQDLGRAGETQYF	TGCGCCAGCAGCCAAGATCTCGGTAGGGCGGGGGAGACCCAGTACTTC
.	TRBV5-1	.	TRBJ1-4	CASSLTRRANEKLFF	TGCGCCAGCAGCCTCACAAGGCGGGCTAATGAAAAACTGTTTTTT
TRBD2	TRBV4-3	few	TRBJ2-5	CASSQGLTSGGLGETQYF	TGCGCCAGCAGCCAAGGGCTTACTAGCGGGGGATTAGGGGAGACCCAGTACTTC
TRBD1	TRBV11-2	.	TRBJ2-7	CAIGTATNEQYF	TGTGCCATCGGGACAGCTACCAACGAGCAGTACTTC
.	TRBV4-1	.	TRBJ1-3	CASSQERRTDGNTIYF	TGCGCCAGCAGCCAAGAAAGAAGGACAGATGGAAACACCATATATTTT
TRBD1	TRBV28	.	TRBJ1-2	CASSSSGTGFGYTF	TGTGCCAGCAGTTCATCCGGGACAGGCTTCGGCTACACCTTC
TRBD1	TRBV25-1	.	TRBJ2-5	CASGTGQETQYF	TGTGCCTCCGGGACAGGGCAAGAGACCCAGTACTTC
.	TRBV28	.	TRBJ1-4	CASSWGGAANEKLFF	TGTGCCAGCAGTTGGGGAGGGGCGGCTAATGAAAAACTGTTTTTT
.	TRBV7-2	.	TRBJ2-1	CASSWSGAPQFF	TGTGCCAGCAGCTGGTCAGGTGCTCCTCAGTTCTTC
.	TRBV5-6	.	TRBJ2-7	CASSLSPGHYEQYF	TGTGCCAGCAGCTTGAGTCCGGGACATTACGAGCAGTACTTC
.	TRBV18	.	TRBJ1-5	CASSPGLIEGNQPQHF	TGTGCCAGCTCCCCTGGACTCATAGAGGGCAATCAGCCCCAGCATTTT
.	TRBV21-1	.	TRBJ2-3	CASSNGRWDRGTDTQYF	TGTGCCAGCAGCAACGGACGGTGGGACAGGGGCACAGATACGCAGTATTTT
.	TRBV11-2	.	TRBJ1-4	CASSPVYGGNEKLFF	TGTGCCAGCAGCCCCGTGTATGGAGGGAATGAAAAACTGTTTTTT
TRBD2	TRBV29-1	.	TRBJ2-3	CSVLTSGVADTQYF	TGCAGCGTCTTAACTAGCGGGGTAGCAGATACGCAGTATTTT
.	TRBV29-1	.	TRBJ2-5	CSVGWGGGETQYF	TGCAGCGTTGGGTGGGGAGGGGGGGAGACCCAGTACTTC
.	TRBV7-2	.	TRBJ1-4	CASGGGPSNEKLFF	TGTGCCAGCGGGGGGGGGCCTTCTAATGAAAAACTGTTTTTT
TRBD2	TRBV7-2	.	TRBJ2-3	CASSLTSTSADTQYF	TGTGCCAGCAGCTTAACTTCGACTAGCGCAGATACGCAGTATTTT
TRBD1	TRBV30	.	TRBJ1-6	CAWSVRQGANSPLHF	TGTGCCTGGAGTGTACGGCAGGGGGCGAATTCACCCCTCCACTTT
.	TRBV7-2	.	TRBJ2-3	CASEPRVSGTDTQYF	TGTGCCAGCGAGCCGCGGGTCTCTGGGACAGATACGCAGTATTTT
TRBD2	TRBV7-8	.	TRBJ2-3	CASSPGGGPTDTQYF	TGTGCCAGCAGCCCCGGGGGGGGGCCCACAGATACGCAGTATTTT
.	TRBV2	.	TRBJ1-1	CASTSSAGARGEAFF	TGTGCCAGCACCAGCTCAGCGGGGGCGCGAGGTGAAGCTTTCTTT
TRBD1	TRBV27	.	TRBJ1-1	CASSSWTGANTEAFF	TGTGCCAGCAGTTCATGGACAGGGGCGAACACTGAAGCTTTCTTT